The 20 T cell receptor beta chains below come from one sample, sequenced in a study of blood T cell repertoires in COVID-19. Assay used: immunoSEQ multiplex PCR; TCRdb lists only in-frame clones, some missing. This table holds about 410,000 clones, roughly nine tenths found once. Source material: PBMCs or T cells enriched from blood (not recorded which). The origin of the receptors is a woman in her thirties who had recovered from COVID-19.

J is TRBJ1-2 and V is TRBV3-1 (or the pseudogene TRBV3-2); the D gene is possibly TRBD1 (6 bases). This CDR3 is built from 14 residues. Trimming removed 2 bases from V and 2 bases from J, with 9 bases in between. CDR1 and CDR2 (germline): LGHDT, YNNKEL (reference sequence). CDR3 region: CASSQTDRNYGYTF. Here the CDR3 DNA reads TGTGCCAGCAGCCAAACCGACAGGAACTATGGCTACACCTTC.

The chain links TRBV7-2 to TRBJ2-6; D uncertain. The CDR3 sequence is 16 residues long. Germline lookup yields CDR1 SGHTA and CDR2 FQGNSA. Deletions cut 0 bases from V and 2 bases from J, with 8 bases between. CDR3 sequence: CASSLAAFTGANVLTF. For the CDR3, the DNA is TGTGCCAGCAGCTTAGCCGCGTTTACTGGGGCCAACGTCCTGACTTTC. Together with reference TRBV7-2 and TRBJ2-6, the CDR3 gives the full variable domain: GAGVSQSPSNKVTEKGKDVELRCDPISGHTALYWYRQSLGQGLEFLIYFQGNSAPDKSGLPSDRFSAERTGGSVSTLTIQRTQQEDSAVYLCASSLAAFTGANVLTFGAGSRLTVL.

The V and J genes are TRBV19 and TRBJ1-1; D gene unclear. The germline gives CDR1 LNHDA, CDR2 SQIVND (reference sequence). CDR3 size: 10 residues. Deletions cut 8 bases from V and 5 bases from J, with 6 bases between. CDR3 bases: TGTGCCAGTGTATCGACTGAAGCTTTCTTT. Residues: CASVSTEAFF. Using reference TRBV19 and TRBJ1-1 for the parts outside the CDR3, the full variable domain is DGGITQSPKYLFRKEGQNVTLSCEQNLNHDAMYWYRQDPGQGLRLIYYSQIVNDFQKGDIAEGYSVSREKKESFPLTVTSAQKNPTAFYLCASVSTEAFFGQGTRLTVV.

V is TRBV5-6 and J is TRBJ2-1; 8 nucleotides agree with TRBD2. The CDR3 contains 14 residues. Trimming removed 0 bases from V and 8 bases from J; junction bases left unmatched: 4. CDR1 is SGHDT and CDR2 is YYEEEE in the germline V gene. Here the CDR3 DNA reads TGTGCCAGCAGCTTGGGGACTAGCACCCATGAGCAGTTCTTC. As protein: CASSLGTSTHEQFF. The whole variable domain, remainder taken from reference TRBV5-6 and TRBJ2-1, is DAGVTQSPTHLIKTRGQQVTLRCSPKSGHDTVSWYQQALGQGPQFIFQYYEEEERQRGNFPDRFSGHQFPNYSSELNVNALLLGDSALYLCASSLGTSTHEQFFGPGTRLTVL.

V usage is TRBV6-5 and J usage is TRBJ1-1; D is perhaps TRBD1 (5 bases). There are 12 residues in the CDR3. The germline V gene has CDR1 MNHEY and CDR2 SVGAGI. V was pared by 4 bases and J by 7 bases, with 10 bases between. The CDR3 is CASSSAGFEAFF. The CDR3 DNA is TGTGCCAGCAGTTCGGCAGGGTTTGAAGCTTTCTTT.

J is TRBJ2-7 and V is TRBV6-5; 8 nucleotides line up with TRBD1. V was clipped by 7 bases and J by 5 bases; unmatched bases: 10. The CDR3 is 14 amino acids. Germline CDR1 MNHEY, CDR2 SVGAGI. CDR3 sequence reads: CASTRQGRFHEQYF. The CDR3 bases are TGTGCCAGCACTCGACAGGGGCGTTTCCACGAGCAGTACTTC.

The chain uses TRBV7-9 and TRBJ2-7; 15 bases fit TRBD2. V lost 5 bases, J lost 3 bases, and 8 bases stayed unmatched. Germline CDR1 reads SEHNR; CDR2 reads FQNEAQ (reference sequence). The CDR3 has 17 residues. The CDR3 region has the DNA TGTGCCAGCAGCCGCGGACTAGCGGGAGGGTCCCTCTACGAGCAGTACTTC. It is translated as CASSRGLAGGSLYEQYF.

The chain couples TRBV3-1 (or the pseudogene TRBV3-2) to TRBJ1-1; D unresolved. The ends were cut back, 2 bases at V and 0 bases at J, with 10 bases in the middle. CDR1 is LGHDT, CDR2 YNNKEL, per germline (reference sequence). The CDR3 has 15 amino acids. The CDR3 DNA follows: TGTGCCAGCAGCCAACTACCTATAATGAACACTGAAGCTTTCTTT. Its translation is CASSQLPIMNTEAFF.

This clone was seen a few times. This chain connects TRBV7-2 to TRBJ1-2; D gene uncertain. V was shortened by 1 base and J by 2 bases, with 5 bases between the two germline ends. Germline CDR1 reads SGHTA; CDR2 reads FQGNSA. The CDR3 covers 13 residues. The CDR3 reads CASSLGLNYGYTF. Written as DNA, the CDR3 is TGTGCCAGCAGCTTAGGGCTGAACTATGGCTACACCTTC.

This chain uses TRBV6-5 with TRBJ1-2, with 7 positions matching TRBD1. The germline V gene has CDR1 MNHEY and CDR2 SVGAGI. The CDR3 length is 14 residues. Trimming took 7 bases from V and 6 from J; bases not matched to a gene: 11. In DNA, the CDR3 is TGTGCCAGCATCCAAATACAGGGGAGCCATGGCTACACCTTC. Its translation is CASIQIQGSHGYTF.

This clone is a singleton in its sample. This chain connects TRBV3-1 (or the pseudogene TRBV3-2) to TRBJ1-5; 7 bases agree with TRBD1. Germline V CDR1 and CDR2: LGHDT, YNNKEL (reference sequence). J lost 4 bases, V lost 5 bases, and 8 bases had no gene match. The CDR3 is 15 residues long. The CDR3 sequence is CASSGTGVFNQPQHF. The CDR3 bases are TGTGCCAGCAGCGGCACAGGGGTTTTTAATCAGCCCCAGCATTTT.

The chain employs TRBV5-1 and TRBJ2-7, with TRBD1 matching over 8 bases. V gave up 5 bases and J gave up 7 bases; unmatched junction bases: 11. This CDR3 has 14 amino acids. Germline lookup yields CDR1 SGHRS and CDR2 YFSETQ. CDR3 protein: CASSSGQGWNEQYF. CDR3 DNA: TGCGCCAGCAGTTCCGGACAGGGCTGGAATGAGCAGTACTTC.

The DNA of the CDR3 is TGTGCCAGCAGCTTGGGAGCCGGGCCGGGACAGCATGAAAAACTGTTTTTT. It is translated as CASSLGAGPGQHEKLFF. The V gene is TRBV5-8, the J gene TRBJ1-4; 7 bases are shared with TRBD1. The CDR3 contains 17 residues. With V trimmed by 0 bases and J by 6 bases, 11 bases remained unmatched. Germline V CDR1 and CDR2: SGHTS, YDEGEE.

The rearrangement links TRBV9 to TRBJ1-5, with a tentative D call TRBD1 (6 bases). The germline V gene encodes CDR1 SGDLS and CDR2 YYNGEE. This CDR3 comprises 15 residues. With 4 bases removed from V and 6 bases from J, the gap between germline ends came to 17 bases. The CDR3 nucleotides are TGTGCCAGCAGCCCCCACAGGGATGGGCGTCAGCCCCAGCATTTT. This gives the protein CASSPHRDGRQPQHF.

This sequence joins TRBV5-1 and TRBJ1-2, with 7 bases identical to TRBD1. The junction had 4 bases not matched to a gene; V was cut back by 1 base and J by 7 bases. The CDR3 is 13 amino acids. Germline V CDR1 and CDR2: SGHRS, YFSETQ. For the CDR3, the DNA is TGCGCCAGCAGCTTGTCCCCAGGGGGTGGCTACACCTTC. Protein product: CASSLSPGGGYTF.

This clone has just one count. The rearrangement links TRBV3-1 (or the pseudogene TRBV3-2) to TRBJ1-2; D may be TRBD1 (6 bases). From germline, CDR1 is LGHDT and CDR2 YNNKEL (reference sequence). This CDR3 is 16 amino acids long. Trimming left V 4 bases short and J 4 bases short, with 19 bases between. The CDR3 nucleotides read TGTGCCAGCAGCCCAGGGGCAGGGCGCCTAACCTATGGCTACACCTTC. Translation: CASSPGAGRLTYGYTF.

The chain uses TRBV6-5 and TRBJ2-7, with 11 nucleotides matching TRBD2. Germline V gene data show CDR1 as MNHEY and CDR2 as SVGAGI. The CDR3 is 15 amino acids. The V gene end was trimmed by 6 bases and the J gene end by 1 base; junction bases not matched to a gene: 5. The CDR3 DNA sequence: TGTGCCAGCAGCTCTACTAGCGGGAGTTCCTACGAGCAGTACTTC. Amino acids: CASSSTSGSSYEQYF.

This sequence joins TRBV10-3 and TRBJ2-2; 7 nucleotides agree with TRBD1. V shed 9 bases and J 5 bases; nucleotides not matched to a gene: 12. The germline gives CDR1 ENHRY, CDR2 SYGVKD. The CDR3 sequence is 15 residues long. CDR3 nucleotides: TGTGCCATGAGACAGGGACCCTTTCAGACCGGGGAGCTGTTTTTT. It yields the protein CAMRQGPFQTGELFF.

V is TRBV6-6 and J is TRBJ1-3; unclear D gene. Germline CDR1 MNHNY, CDR2 SVGAGI (reference sequence). Between the trimmed V and J ends, which lost 5 bases and 0 bases, there was a span of 17 bases. The CDR3 is made up of 17 amino acids. CDR3 sequence (DNA): TGTGCCAGCAGTCCGGGTAACTTTCCGAACTCTGGAAACACCATATATTTT. Translated: CASSPGNFPNSGNTIYF.

The chain couples TRBV7-2 to TRBJ1-1, with 7 bases that match TRBD1. Trimming at V came to 5 bases and at J to 5 bases, leaving 5 bases not matched to a gene. Germline CDR1 is SGHTA and CDR2 is FQGNSA. This CDR3 spans 13 amino acids. The CDR3 sequence is CASSGRTGTEAFF. CDR3 coding DNA: TGTGCCAGCAGCGGTCGGACAGGAACTGAAGCTTTCTTT.